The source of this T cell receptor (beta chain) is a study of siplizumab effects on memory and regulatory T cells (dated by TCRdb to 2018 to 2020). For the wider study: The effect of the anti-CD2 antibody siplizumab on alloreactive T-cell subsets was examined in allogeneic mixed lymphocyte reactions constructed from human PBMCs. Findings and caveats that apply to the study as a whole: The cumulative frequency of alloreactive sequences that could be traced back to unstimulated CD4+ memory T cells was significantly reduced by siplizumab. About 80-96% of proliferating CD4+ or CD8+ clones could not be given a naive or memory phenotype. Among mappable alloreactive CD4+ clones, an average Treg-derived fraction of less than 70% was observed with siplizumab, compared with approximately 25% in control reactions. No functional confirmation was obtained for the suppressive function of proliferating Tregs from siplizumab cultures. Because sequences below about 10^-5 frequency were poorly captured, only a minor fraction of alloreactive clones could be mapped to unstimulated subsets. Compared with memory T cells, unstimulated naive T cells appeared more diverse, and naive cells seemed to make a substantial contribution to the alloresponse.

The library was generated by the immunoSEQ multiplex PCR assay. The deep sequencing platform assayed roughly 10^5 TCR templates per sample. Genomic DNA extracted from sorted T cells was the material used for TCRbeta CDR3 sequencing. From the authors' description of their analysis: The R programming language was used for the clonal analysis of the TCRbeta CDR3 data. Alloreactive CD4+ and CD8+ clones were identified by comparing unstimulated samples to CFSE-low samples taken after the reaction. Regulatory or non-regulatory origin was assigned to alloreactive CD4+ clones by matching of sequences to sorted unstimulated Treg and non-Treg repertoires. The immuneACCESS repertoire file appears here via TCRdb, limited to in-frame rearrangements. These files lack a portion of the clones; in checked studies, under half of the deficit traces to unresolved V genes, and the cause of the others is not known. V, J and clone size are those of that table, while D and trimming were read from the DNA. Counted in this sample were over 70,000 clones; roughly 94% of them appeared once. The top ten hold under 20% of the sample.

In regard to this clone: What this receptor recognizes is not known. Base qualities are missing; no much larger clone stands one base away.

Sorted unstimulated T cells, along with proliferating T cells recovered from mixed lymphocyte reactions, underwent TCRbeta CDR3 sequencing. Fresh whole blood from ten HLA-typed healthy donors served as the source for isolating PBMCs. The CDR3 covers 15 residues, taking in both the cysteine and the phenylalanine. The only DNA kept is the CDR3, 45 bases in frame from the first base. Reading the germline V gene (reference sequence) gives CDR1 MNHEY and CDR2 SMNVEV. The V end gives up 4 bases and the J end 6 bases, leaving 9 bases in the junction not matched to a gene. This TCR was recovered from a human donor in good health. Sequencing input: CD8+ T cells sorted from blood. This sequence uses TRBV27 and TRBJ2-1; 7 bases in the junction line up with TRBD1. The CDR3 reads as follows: CASSSPRTGSNEQFF. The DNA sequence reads TGTGCCAGCAGTTCCCCTAGGACAGGCAGCAATGAGCAGTTCTTC.